Below are 8 T cell receptor beta chains sequenced from a single sample in a study of blood T cell repertoires in COVID-19. Measured with immunoSEQ multiplex PCR; TCRdb has only the in-frame clones, and not every one. This table holds about 200,000 clones, about 89% found once. Source material: peripheral blood. The source is a man between 35 and 55 years old with acute or convalescent COVID-19.

The genes are TRBV2 and TRBJ2-3; the match to TRBD2 covers 7 bases. CDR1 is SNHLY, CDR2 FYNNEI, per germline. CDR3 length: 15 amino acids. Losses at the gene ends were 4 bases for V and 0 bases for J; bases not matched to a gene: 4. CDR3 in amino acids: CASSAGTISTDTQYF. CDR3 nucleotide sequence: TGTGCCAGCAGTGCCGGGACTATAAGCACAGATACGCAGTATTTT. Full variable domain (remainder filled in from reference TRBV2 and TRBJ2-3): EPEVTQTPSHQVTQMGQEVILRCVPISNHLYFYWYRQILGQKVEFLVSFYNNEISEKSEIFDDQFSVERPDGSNFTLKIRSTKLEDSAMYFCASSAGTISTDTQYFGPGTRLTVL.

This chain connects TRBV3-1 (or the pseudogene TRBV3-2) to TRBJ1-2, with 9 bases identical to TRBD1. The CDR3 totals 17 residues. V shed 6 bases, J shed 2 bases, and the junction held 13 bases outside the gene matches. CDR1 and CDR2 from the germline V gene are LGHDT and YNNKEL (reference sequence). The CDR3 loop is CASSPTGTGNLNYGYTF. For the CDR3, the DNA is TGTGCCAGCAGTCCAACCGGGACAGGGAATCTAAACTATGGCTACACCTTC.

This chain joins TRBV7-9 and TRBJ2-2; D perhaps matches TRBD1 (6 bases). Trimming removed 0 bases from V and 6 bases from J, with 8 bases in between. The CDR3 contains 14 residues. The germline V gene encodes CDR1 SEHNR and CDR2 FQNEAQ (reference sequence). The CDR3: CASSLAEGAGELFF. The CDR3 DNA follows: TGTGCCAGCAGCTTAGCTGAGGGGGCCGGGGAGCTGTTTTTT.

This chain uses TRBV30 with TRBJ2-7; 7 bases align to TRBD1. This CDR3 contains 14 residues. CDR1 is GTSNPN, CDR2 SVGIG, per germline (reference sequence). J was trimmed by 3 bases and V by 5 bases; bases with no gene match: 10. For the CDR3, the DNA is TGTGCCTGGGACAGGGTCCCTTCCCGCTACGAGCAGTACTTC. This gives the protein CAWDRVPSRYEQYF.

The sample holds one count of this clone. The chain combines TRBV30 with TRBJ1-2, with 7 bases fitting TRBD1. The V and J ends lost 0 bases and 6 bases, in that order; junction bases with no gene match: 10. The CDR3 is 15 residues long. Per the germline V gene, CDR1 is GTSNPN and CDR2 is SVGIG (reference sequence). The CDR3 loop reads CAWSVLVGGTDGYTF. The CDR3 DNA is TGTGCCTGGAGTGTACTTGTAGGGGGCACCGATGGCTACACCTTC.

The CDR3 DNA follows: TGTGCCAGCAGCTTAGACCCACCAGGGGGATCGAATTCACCCCTCCACTTT. It is translated as CASSLDPPGGSNSPLHF. The genes are TRBV7-3 and TRBJ1-6, with 7 nucleotides matching TRBD1. J was trimmed by 7 bases and V by 2 bases; bases with no gene match: 11. CDR1 and CDR2 from the germline V gene are SGHTA and FQGTGA. This CDR3 spans 17 amino acids.

The gene calls are TRBV12-5 and TRBJ2-2; D unclear. This CDR3 is 15 amino acids long. V was clipped by 0 bases and J by 2 bases, with 7 bases between them. CDR1 is LGHNT and CDR2 is FRNRAP in the germline V gene. CDR3 nucleotides: TGTGCTAGTGGTTTGGTACTTGGTAACACCGGGGAGCTGTTTTTT. Translated, it gives CASGLVLGNTGELFF.

The genes are TRBV28 and TRBJ1-4; no clear D. Per germline, CDR1 MDHEN and CDR2 SYDVKM. The length of the CDR3 is 14 residues. V shed 5 bases and J shed 8 bases, with 15 bases lying between them. Here the CDR3 reads CASSIAATWEKLFF. CDR3 coding DNA: TGTGCCAGCAGTATTGCGGCGACGTGGGAAAAACTGTTTTTT. The variable domain in full, with the rest retrieved from reference TRBV28 and TRBJ1-4, is DVKVTQSSRYLVKRTGEKVFLECVQDMDHENMFWYRQDPGLGLRLIYFSYDVKMKEKGDIPEGYSVSREKKERFSLILESASTNQTSMYLCASSIAATWEKLFFGSGTQLSVL.